This T cell receptor (beta chain) appears in the sequencing data of a study of T cell responses to AZD1222 COVID-19 vaccine (dated by TCRdb to about 2021). About the investigation overall: TCR sequencing was performed for over 230 trial participants, of whom roughly 200 were given two doses of AZD1222 and about 25 were given two doses of MenACWY control vaccine. Trial participants were enrolled into age subgroups of 18-55, 56-69 and 70-plus years, which contained about 150, 27 and 61 TCR-sequenced participants, respectively. What the study reported, not specific to this receptor: A significant rise in spike-specific TCR breadth and depth was observed after two AZD1222 doses relative to day 0 and relative to MenACWY recipients. Reportedly, almost half of the unique spike-specific TCRs recognized epitopes lying outside the regions that are mutated in the B.1.351 and B.1.1.7 variants. Because no day 14 peak-response samples were available, the repertoires could be characterized only after the peak T cell response. Only six or seven AZD1222 recipients were SARS-CoV-2 seropositive at baseline, limiting conclusions about previously exposed vaccinees. The 56-69-year group was small, and its depth increase did not reach significance, likely because of low power. The vaccine-associated CD4 TCRs covered the entire spike protein, and the dominant responses fell in regions 160-218 and 743-854. Participants were mostly white British, with more females than males. The authors suggested clonal diversity may have been underestimated.

The CDR3 regions of human TCRbeta chains were analyzed by immunosequencing. The authors' pipeline ran thus. Repertoire TCRs were matched against a reference library of SARS-CoV-2-specific TCRs generated with the MIRA antigen-specificity platform. Breadth was defined as the fraction of unique TCRs that were SARS-CoV-2-associated, and depth was defined as the fraction of total T cells that were SARS-CoV-2-associated. Using the MIRA data, every spike-specific TCR was mapped to the spike region that the TCR reacted to and assigned to either a CD4 or a CD8 class. Log10-transformed breadth and depth values were compared by one-way ANOVA with Sidak's multiple comparisons tests. The source is immuneACCESS, and TCRdb retained only in-frame sequences with V and J called. Part of the clones is not carried over; for the studies checked, unresolved V genes explain less than half of this, and the remainder is unexplained. The D gene and trimming were derived from the DNA, and the V and J assignments and clone size from that table. In all, the sample holds some 120,000 clones, and around 89% of those were seen once. Of the sample, 11% is held by the ten largest clones.

The time point label for this specimen denotes: baseline before first vaccination. What this sample's treatment or condition label stands for: meningococcal conjugate vaccine given as trial control. Vaccinee samples were obtained from the UK trials COV001 and COV002, which included a single-blind randomized controlled phase 2/3 trial of AZD1222 (ChAdOx1 nCoV-19) in healthy adults. Trial participant PBMC samples were collected at day 0 and day 28 after the second dose for TCRbeta chain sequencing. Remarks on this clone: The antigen it recognizes is unknown. Base quality data are lacking; no much larger clone is found one base away.

The CDR3 measures 15 amino acids from cysteine to phenylalanine. Left in the record is the CDR3 DNA by itself, 45 bases read in frame from the first base. Sequences SGHNT (CDR1) and YYREEE (CDR2) are obtained from the germline V gene (reference sequence). After removal of 4 bases from V and 5 bases from J, the junction retains 3 bases not matched to a gene. Recombination joined TRBV5-4 with TRBJ2-2, with 12 bases matching TRBD2. The receptor comes from an adult in good health. The source material was peripheral blood, sampled on day 0 of MenACWY control vaccination. The CDR3 protein sequence reads: CASSDLAGGTGELFF. The nucleotides are TGTGCCAGCAGCGATCTAGCGGGAGGGACCGGGGAGCTGTTTTTT.